Following are 7 T cell receptor beta chains from one sample sequenced in a study of blood T cell repertoires in COVID-19 (dated by TCRdb to 2020 to 2022). Receptor libraries were prepared by the immunoSEQ multiplex PCR assay. This immuneACCESS table, as held by TCRdb, lists in-frame sequences with V and J called but not all clones. Of the missing ones, under half trace to an unresolved V gene in checked studies; the others have no known cause. A total of 400,000 to 500,000 clones appear in this sample, over 75% of them only once. The biggest ten clones account for 1.4% to 1.5% of the sample. Sample: PBMCs or T cells enriched from blood (not recorded which). These receptors all stem from a woman under 30 who had been exposed to COVID-19.

In its sample, this clone was seen once. The rearrangement uses TRBV28 and TRBJ2-1, with D perhaps matching TRBD2 (6 bases). Germline CDR1 reads MDHEN; CDR2 reads SYDVKM. CDR3 length equals 15 residues. The V gene lost 3 bases and the J gene lost 3 bases, with 12 bases spanning the gap. The CDR3 DNA is TGTGCCAGCAGTTTGGGCGGGACCATCTACAATGAGCAGTTCTTC. Its translation is CASSLGGTIYNEQFF.

This chain links TRBV30 with TRBJ1-4; 8 positions agree with TRBD1. V was pared by 2 bases and J by 7 bases, with 9 bases of the junction left unmatched. The CDR3 extends over 15 amino acids. Germline V gene sequence: CDR1 GTSNPN, CDR2 SVGIG (reference sequence). CDR3 nucleotide sequence: TGTGCCTGGAGTACCAGGGGGCCCCCGTTTGAAAAACTGTTTTTT. It is translated as CAWSTRGPPFEKLFF.

This rearrangement joins TRBV5-6 to TRBJ1-5, with TRBD1 as a possible D gene (5 bases). CDR1 is SGHDT, CDR2 YYEEEE, per germline. Trimming took 3 bases from V and 4 from J, leaving 14 bases between them. The CDR3 is 15 residues long. The CDR3: CASSWGGLGNQPQHF. CDR3 sequence (DNA): TGTGCCAGCAGCTGGGGGGGTCTAGGGAATCAGCCCCAGCATTTT.

This clone showed up just a few times. The chain couples TRBV28 to TRBJ1-2; 7 nucleotides align to TRBD1. The J segment lost 2 bases and the V segment lost 7 bases, leaving 7 bases of the junction unmatched. The germline V gene has CDR1 MDHEN and CDR2 SYDVKM. CDR3 size: 14 residues. The CDR3 loop is CASTRGQANYGYTF. The CDR3 DNA reads as TGTGCCAGCACCAGAGGACAGGCCAACTATGGCTACACCTTC.

About this clone itself: The identical CDR3 is also encoded by other nucleotide sequences in the sample. This chain links TRBV7-9 with TRBJ1-5, with D hard to call. V was clipped by 0 bases and J by 2 bases, with 8 bases between them. Germline-derived CDR1 and CDR2 are SEHNR and FQNEAQ (reference sequence). The CDR3 is made up of 15 amino acids. CDR3 nucleotide sequence: TGTGCCAGCAGCTTAGCGCACGGGGGCAATCAGCCCCAGCATTTT. It yields the protein CASSLAHGGNQPQHF.

This rearrangement joins TRBV5-4 to TRBJ2-7; 14 bases line up with TRBD2. Germline V gene sequence: CDR1 SGHNT, CDR2 YYREEE (reference sequence). Germline trimming cut 4 bases from V and 4 bases from J; bases unmatched to any gene: 4. The CDR3 has 15 amino acids. CDR3 sequence reads: CASSPTSGGAYEQYF. The CDR3 region has the DNA TGTGCCAGCAGCCCGACTAGCGGGGGGGCTTACGAGCAGTACTTC.

The chain is built from TRBV3-1 (or the pseudogene TRBV3-2) and TRBJ2-2; TRBD2 matches 13 bases. The CDR3 is 16 residues long. The germline CDR1 and CDR2 sequences are LGHDT and YNNKEL (reference sequence). V lost 1 base to trimming and J lost 5 bases; unmatched junction nucleotides: 1. The CDR3 here is CASSQGLAGGTGELFF. The CDR3 DNA is TGTGCCAGCAGCCAAGGACTAGCGGGAGGTACCGGGGAGCTGTTTTTT.